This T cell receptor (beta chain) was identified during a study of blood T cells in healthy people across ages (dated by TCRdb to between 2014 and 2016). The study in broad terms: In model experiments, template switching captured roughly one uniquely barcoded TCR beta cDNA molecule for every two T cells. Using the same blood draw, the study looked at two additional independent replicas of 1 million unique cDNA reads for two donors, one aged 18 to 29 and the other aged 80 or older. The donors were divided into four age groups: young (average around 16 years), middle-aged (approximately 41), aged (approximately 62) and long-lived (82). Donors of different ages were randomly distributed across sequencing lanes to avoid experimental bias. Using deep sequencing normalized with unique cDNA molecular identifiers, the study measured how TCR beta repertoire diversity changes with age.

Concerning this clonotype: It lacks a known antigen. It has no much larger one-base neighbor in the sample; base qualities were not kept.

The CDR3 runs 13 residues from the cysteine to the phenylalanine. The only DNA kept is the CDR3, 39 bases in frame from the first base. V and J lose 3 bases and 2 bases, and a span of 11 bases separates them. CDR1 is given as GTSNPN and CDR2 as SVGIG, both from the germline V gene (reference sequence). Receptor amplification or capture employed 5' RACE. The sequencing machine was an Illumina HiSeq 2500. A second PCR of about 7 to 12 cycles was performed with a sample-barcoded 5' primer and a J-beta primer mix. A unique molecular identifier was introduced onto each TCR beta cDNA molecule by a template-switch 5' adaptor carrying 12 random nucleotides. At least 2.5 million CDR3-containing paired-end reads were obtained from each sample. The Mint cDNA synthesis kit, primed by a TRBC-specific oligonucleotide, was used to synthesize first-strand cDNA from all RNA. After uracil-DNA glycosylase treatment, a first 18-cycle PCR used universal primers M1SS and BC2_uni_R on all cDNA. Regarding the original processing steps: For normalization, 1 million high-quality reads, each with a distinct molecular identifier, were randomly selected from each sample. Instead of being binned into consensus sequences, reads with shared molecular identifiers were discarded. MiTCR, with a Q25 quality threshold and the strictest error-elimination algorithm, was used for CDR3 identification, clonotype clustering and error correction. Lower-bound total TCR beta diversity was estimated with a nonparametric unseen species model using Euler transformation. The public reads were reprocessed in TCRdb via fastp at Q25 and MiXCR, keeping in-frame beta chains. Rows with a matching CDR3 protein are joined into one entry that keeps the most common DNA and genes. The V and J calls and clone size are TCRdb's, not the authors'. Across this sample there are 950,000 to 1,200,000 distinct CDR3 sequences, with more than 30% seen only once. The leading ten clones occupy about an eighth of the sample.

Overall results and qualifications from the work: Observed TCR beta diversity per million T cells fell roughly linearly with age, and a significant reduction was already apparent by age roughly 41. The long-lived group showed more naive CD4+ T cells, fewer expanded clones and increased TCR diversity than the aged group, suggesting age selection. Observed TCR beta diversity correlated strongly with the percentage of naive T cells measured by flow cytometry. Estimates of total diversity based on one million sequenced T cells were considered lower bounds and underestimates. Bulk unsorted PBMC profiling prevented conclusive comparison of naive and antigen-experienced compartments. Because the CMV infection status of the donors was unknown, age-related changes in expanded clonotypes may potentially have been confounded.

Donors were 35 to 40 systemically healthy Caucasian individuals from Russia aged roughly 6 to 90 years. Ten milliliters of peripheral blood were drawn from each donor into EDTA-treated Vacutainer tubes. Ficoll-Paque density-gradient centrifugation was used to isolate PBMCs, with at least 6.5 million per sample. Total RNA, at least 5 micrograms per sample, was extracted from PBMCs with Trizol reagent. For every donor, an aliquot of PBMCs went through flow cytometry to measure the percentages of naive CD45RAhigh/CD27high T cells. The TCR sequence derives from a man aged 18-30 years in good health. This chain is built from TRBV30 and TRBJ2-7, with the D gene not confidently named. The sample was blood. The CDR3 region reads CAWRAPGPYEQYF. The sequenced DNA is TGTGCCTGGAGGGCTCCTGGTCCCTACGAGCAGTACTTC.